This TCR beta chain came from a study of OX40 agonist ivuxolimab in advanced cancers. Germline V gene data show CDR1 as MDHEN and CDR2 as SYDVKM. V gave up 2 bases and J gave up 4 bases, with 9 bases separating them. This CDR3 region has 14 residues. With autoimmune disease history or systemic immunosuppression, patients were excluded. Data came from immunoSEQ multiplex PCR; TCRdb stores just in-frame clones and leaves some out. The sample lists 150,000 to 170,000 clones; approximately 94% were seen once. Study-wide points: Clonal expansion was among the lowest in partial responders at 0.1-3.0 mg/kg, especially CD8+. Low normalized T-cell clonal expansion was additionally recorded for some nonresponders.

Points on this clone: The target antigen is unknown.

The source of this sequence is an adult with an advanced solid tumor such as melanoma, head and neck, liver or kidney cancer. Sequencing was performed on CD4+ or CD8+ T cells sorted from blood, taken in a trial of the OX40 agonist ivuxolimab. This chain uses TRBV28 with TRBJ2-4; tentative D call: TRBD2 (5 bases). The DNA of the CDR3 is TGTGCCAGCAGTTTAGAGGGATCGAAAAACATTCAGTACTTC. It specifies CASSLEGSKNIQYF.